These T cell receptor beta chains were read from a single sample in a study of technical replicates of blood from several donors. Measured with immunoSEQ multiplex PCR; TCRdb has only the in-frame clones, and not every one. The sample lists about 85,000 clones; approximately 94% were seen once. Sequencing was carried out using T cells isolated from PBMCs. These TCRs come from a human donor in good health. Both conserved end residues are part of each CDR3. Each record gives: J gene, D gene, clone size, V gene, CDR3 protein, CDR3 DNA. The D gene is left open where the match is weak. Expanded clones are given a class, and other clones once, few, many or no size at all.

TRBJ2-3 NA NA TRBV5-5 CASSPYSTGPFTDTQYF TGTGCCAGCAGCCCTTACTCGACAGGACCTTTCACAGATACGCAGTATTTT
TRBJ2-7 TRBD1 once TRBV5-1 CASSLGGQVDEQYF TGCGCCAGCAGCTTGGGCGGACAGGTGGACGAGCAGTACTTC
TRBJ1-5 NA once TRBV28 CASSLPRTVLNQPQHF TGTGCCAGCAGTTTACCCCGGACAGTACTAAATCAGCCCCAGCATTTT
TRBJ2-1 TRBD2 NA TRBV4-3 CASSLLAGGFDEQFF TGCGCCAGCAGCCTACTAGCGGGAGGGTTCGATGAGCAGTTCTTC
TRBJ2-1 NA NA TRBV28 CASTLGGRNEQFF TGTGCCAGCACCCTGGGGGGTAGGAATGAGCAGTTCTTC
TRBJ2-7 NA NA TRBV9 CASSGEGLRHYEQYF TGTGCCAGCAGCGGAGAGGGACTCCGACATTACGAGCAGTACTTC
TRBJ2-2 NA NA TRBV9 CASSVGGNTGELFF TGTGCCAGCAGCGTAGGCGGGAACACCGGGGAGCTGTTTTTT
TRBJ2-1 TRBD1 NA TRBV29-1 CSVRQGRVNEQFF TGCAGCGTTCGACAGGGAAGGGTCAATGAGCAGTTCTTC
TRBJ2-7 TRBD2 NA TRBV5-1 CASSPGTISYEQYF TGCGCCAGCAGCCCCGGGACTATTTCCTACGAGCAGTACTTC
TRBJ2-2 NA NA TRBV28 CASSFIITGELFF TGTGCCAGCAGTTTTATTATCACCGGGGAGCTGTTTTTT
TRBJ2-5 NA NA TRBV6-5 CASSYSVAGETQYF TGTGCCAGCAGTTACTCGGTAGCTGGAGAGACCCAGTACTTC
TRBJ1-2 NA once TRBV25-1 CASSERRGLFYGYTF TGTGCCAGCAGTGAAAGGCGGGGTCTATTCTATGGCTACACCTTC
TRBJ2-3 TRBD2 NA TRBV2 CAREITSGPRDTQYF TGTGCCAGAGAAATAACTAGCGGCCCTAGGGATACGCAGTATTTT
TRBJ2-1 TRBD2 NA TRBV9 CASSMGLSNEQFF TGTGCCAGCAGCATGGGACTATCCAATGAGCAGTTCTTC
TRBJ2-3 NA NA TRBV7-3 CASSLGGRTDTQYF TGTGCCAGCAGCTTAGGAGGGAGGACAGATACGCAGTATTTT
TRBJ2-7 NA NA TRBV21-1 CASRIAGASPHEQYF TGTGCCAGCAGAATAGCGGGAGCTTCCCCCCACGAGCAGTACTTC
TRBJ1-2 NA NA TRBV28 CASSQPLTPYGYTF TGTGCCAGCAGCCAACCTCTGACACCCTACGGCTACACCTTC
TRBJ2-7 TRBD1 NA TRBV5-1 CASSPTGAYEQYF TGCGCCAGCAGCCCGACAGGGGCCTACGAGCAGTACTTC
TRBJ1-1 TRBD1 NA TRBV28 CASSIDREVTEAFF TGTGCCAGCAGTATCGACAGGGAGGTCACTGAAGCTTTCTTT
TRBJ1-2 TRBD1 NA TRBV30 CAWSFSSYRGDDHYGYTF TGTGCCTGGAGTTTCTCCTCCTACAGGGGCGATGACCATTATGGCTACACCTTC
TRBJ1-2 TRBD1 NA TRBV9 CASSDRDRNYGYTF TGTGCCAGCAGCGACCGGGACAGGAACTATGGCTACACCTTC
TRBJ2-7 TRBD1 NA TRBV7-2 CASRPGQGIRLSYEQYF TGTGCCAGCAGACCGGGACAGGGGATCCGCCTATCCTACGAGCAGTACTTC
TRBJ1-1 NA NA TRBV6-5 CASSYSESRLEAFF TGTGCCAGCAGTTACTCGGAATCTAGACTTGAAGCTTTCTTT
TRBJ1-2 NA NA TRBV27 CASRRQEANYGYTF TGTGCCAGCAGACGACAGGAAGCTAACTATGGCTACACCTTC
TRBJ2-2 TRBD1 once TRBV28 CASSYRGHTGELFF TGTGCCAGCAGTTACAGGGGCCACACCGGGGAGCTGTTTTTT
TRBJ2-3 TRBD2 NA TRBV30 CAWSVRRGGPFSPPPTDTQYF TGTGCCTGGAGTGTACGTCGGGGGGGGCCGTTTTCACCCCCCCCCACAGATACGCAGTATTTT
TRBJ2-3 TRBD2 NA TRBV7-3 CASSPLAGVISTDTQYF TGTGCCAGCAGCCCGTTAGCGGGAGTCATAAGCACAGATACGCAGTATTTT
TRBJ1-4 NA NA TRBV6-6 CASEGAGEKLFF TGTGCCAGTGAGGGAGCCGGCGAAAAACTGTTTTTT
TRBJ2-7 TRBD1 NA TRBV7-6 CASSLKEGRDRYEQYF TGTGCCAGCAGCTTAAAAGAGGGCAGGGACAGGTACGAGCAGTACTTC
TRBJ2-2 NA NA TRBV18 CASSPVAGPITGELFF TGTGCCAGCTCACCAGTGGCGGGTCCTATCACCGGGGAGCTGTTTTTT
TRBJ1-1 NA NA TRBV7-9 CASSEPGNKDEAFF TGTGCCAGCAGCGAGCCGGGAAATAAAGATGAAGCTTTCTTT
TRBJ2-1 TRBD2 NA TRBV29-1 CSVDVAGAISYNEQFF TGCAGCGTTGATGTAGCGGGAGCTATCTCCTACAATGAGCAGTTCTTC
TRBJ1-4 TRBD1 NA TRBV29-1 CSVSRTGRIGSLPEKLFF TGCAGCGTTAGCCGGACAGGGCGGATAGGTTCTTTACCGGAAAAACTGTTTTTT
TRBJ1-1 NA NA TRBV5-1 CASSLREDLNTEAFF TGCGCCAGCAGCTTGCGGGAGGATTTGAACACTGAAGCTTTCTTT
TRBJ2-1 TRBD2 NA TRBV7-9 CASSLLAGTYNEQFF TGTGCCAGCAGCCTTCTAGCGGGGACCTACAATGAGCAGTTCTTC
TRBJ1-1 TRBD1 NA TRBV5-6 CASSLVSGQRTEAFF TGTGCCAGCAGCTTGGTCTCGGGACAGCGCACTGAAGCTTTCTTT
TRBJ2-7 NA NA TRBV7-8 CASSFLGSSYEQYF TGTGCCAGCAGCTTCCTAGGAAGTTCCTACGAGCAGTACTTC